The 30 T cell receptor beta chains listed next were all sequenced from one sample in a study of blood T cells in healthy people across ages. With a J-beta primer mix and a sample-barcoded 5' primer, a second PCR ran roughly 6 to 11 cycles. In TCRdb, the 5' RACE reads were re-called with MiXCR into one record per CDR3 protein. This table has some 1.5 million distinct CDR3 sequences, roughly 30% appearing once. The sample was blood. The receptors shown here come from a woman aged 25 to 45 in good health.

The CDR3 DNA sequence: TGTGCCAGCAGCCAAGGCGATGGGTGGACAGGAACCATGAACACTGAAGCTTTCTTT. It codes for CASSQGDGWTGTMNTEAFF. The chain couples TRBV3-1 to TRBJ1-1; 7 nucleotides line up with TRBD1. Trimming cost V 1 base and J 0 bases; bases outside gene matches: 14. The CDR3 totals 19 residues. Germline values: CDR1 LGHDT, CDR2 YNNKEL (reference sequence).

The V call is TRBV10-3, the J call TRBJ2-1; D gene unclear. Germline values: CDR1 ENHRY, CDR2 SYGVKD. The length of the CDR3 is 14 residues. Deletions cut 5 bases from V and 1 base from J, with 9 bases between. CDR3 loop: CAISNVGSYNEQFF. The CDR3, as DNA: TGTGCCATCAGTAATGTAGGATCCTACAATGAGCAGTTCTTC.

V is TRBV28 and J is TRBJ1-2; TRBD1 might be the D (6 bases). Trimming stripped 10 bases from V and 0 bases from J, with 9 bases between. CDR3 length: 12 residues. Germline loops: CDR1 MDHEN, CDR2 SYDVKM. The CDR3 spells CATRTANYGYTF. The CDR3 region has the DNA TGTGCCACCAGGACAGCTAACTATGGCTACACCTTC.

The V call is TRBV5-1, the J call TRBJ2-5; tentative D call: TRBD1 (5 bases). Trimming removed 1 base from V and 2 bases from J, with 9 bases in between. CDR3 size: 14 residues. The V gene's germline CDR1 is SGHRS and CDR2 YFSETQ. CDR3 nucleotides: TGCGCCAGCAGCTTGAGACAGAAACAAGAGACCCAGTACTTC. Protein sequence: CASSLRQKQETQYF.

This clonotype was recorded once. The chain combines TRBV15 with TRBJ1-2, with D hard to call. CDR1 and CDR2 from the germline V gene are LNHNV and YYDKDF (reference sequence). The CDR3 consists of 16 residues. V lost 0 bases and J lost 3, with 14 bases in between. This CDR3 is CATSRDRGGRDYGYTF. Here the CDR3 DNA reads TGTGCCACCAGCAGAGATCGAGGCGGTCGGGACTATGGCTACACCTTC. Filled out from reference TRBV15 and TRBJ1-2, the complete variable domain reads DAMVIQNPRYQVTQFGKPVTLSCSQTLNHNVMYWYQQKSSQAPKLLFHYYDKDFNNEADTPDNFQSRRPNTSFCFLDIRSPGLGDTAMYLCATSRDRGGRDYGYTFGSGTRLTVV.

The rearrangement uses TRBV19 and TRBJ2-1, with 8 bases that match TRBD2. V lost 4 bases to trimming and J lost 3 bases; unmatched junction nucleotides: 8. The CDR3 runs to 16 residues. Germline CDR1 LNHDA, CDR2 SQIVND (reference sequence). The DNA of the CDR3 is TGTGCCAGTAGTAGAGGCGGGGGGCCCAACTACAATGAGCAGTTCTTC. Its translation is CASSRGGGPNYNEQFF.

There are many counts of this clonotype. V is TRBV12-3 or TRBV12-4 and J is TRBJ2-5; the D gene is possibly TRBD1 (5 bases). The V end was cut by 6 bases, the J end by 5 bases, with 16 bases between. CDR3 length equals 14 residues. The CDR3 reads CASRVGRVWETQYF. The DNA of the CDR3 is TGTGCCAGCAGAGTGGGCAGGGTTTGGGAGACCCAGTACTTC.

The rearrangement uses TRBV28 and TRBJ2-1; TRBD2 matches at 8 bases. The CDR3 sequence is 17 residues long. J was trimmed by 4 bases and V by 11 bases; bases with no gene match: 19. Germline-derived CDR1 and CDR2 are MDHEN and SYDVKM. DNA for the CDR3: TGTGCCTCACCGGCGGGGGGTTCCCCCCCGGTTTACAATGAGCAGTTCTTC. This sequence encodes CASPAGGSPPVYNEQFF.

The chain links TRBV28 to TRBJ1-2; a possible D gene is TRBD1 (6 bases). CDR3 size: 14 residues. CDR1 and CDR2 from the germline V gene are MDHEN and SYDVKM. V lost 5 bases to trimming and J lost 4 bases, with 14 bases between them. CDR3 DNA: TGTGCCAGCAGTCGCGGGGGGCTAAGCTATGGCTACACCTTC. This translates into CASSRGGLSYGYTF.

The rearrangement uses TRBV12-3 or TRBV12-4 and TRBJ2-4, with D possibly TRBD2 on 5 matching bases. The closer fit of TRBJ2-7 to the DNA end suggests the J call may be wrong. The CDR3 runs to 14 residues. The CDR3 DNA is TGTGCCAGCAGTTTTGATGGGAGCGGATACGAGCAGTACTTC. Amino acids: CASSFDGSGYEQYF.

This clonotype has more than one count but fewer than ten. This chain connects TRBV20-1 to TRBJ1-2; maybe TRBD1 (5 bases). The CDR3 runs to 16 residues. Germline assignment: CDR1 DFQATT and CDR2 SNEGSKA (reference sequence). The V end lost 1 base, the J end lost 1 base, and 16 bases lay between the germline ends. Here the CDR3 DNA reads TGCAGTGCTAGAGGGGGGGGAGAGAACTATAACTATGGCTACACCTTC. It yields the protein CSARGGGENYNYGYTF.

As concerns this clonotype: A single base separates this from a much larger clone, so it may be a read error. This chain uses TRBV9 with TRBJ1-4; D gene ambiguous. The CDR3 has 15 residues. From germline, CDR1 is SGDLS and CDR2 YYNGEE. Trimming left V 3 bases short and J 8 bases short, with 17 bases between. As DNA, the CDR3 is TGTGCCAGCAGCGCCACGGACGGCCGAAGGGAAAAACTGTTTTTT. Encoded protein: CASSATDGRREKLFF.

J is TRBJ1-1 and V is TRBV29-1; tentative D call: TRBD1 (5 bases). Trimming removed 0 bases from V and 4 bases from J, with 12 bases in between. The CDR3 is 14 residues long. Per germline, CDR1 SQVTM and CDR2 ANQGSEA. CDR3 sequence: CSVEDPGGGTEAFF. In DNA form, the CDR3 reads TGCAGCGTTGAAGATCCGGGGGGGGGCACTGAAGCTTTCTTT. Full variable domain (rest looked up from reference TRBV29-1 and TRBJ1-1): SAVISQKPSRDICQRGTSLTIQCQVDSQVTMMFWYRQQPGQSLTLIATANQGSEATYESGFVIDKFPISRPNLTFSTLTVSNMSPEDSSIYLCSVEDPGGGTEAFFGQGTRLTVV.

V gene TRBV10-3 combines with J gene TRBJ2-3; 11 bases align to TRBD2. Germline V gene lookup returns CDR1 ENHRY and CDR2 SYGVKD. The CDR3 runs 15 residues. V lost 2 bases, J lost 5 bases, and 3 bases stayed unmatched. CDR3 sequence: CAISETSGGRDTQYF. CDR3 bases: TGTGCCATCAGTGAGACTAGCGGGGGTAGAGATACGCAGTATTTT.

This clonotype was seen a handful of times. The rearrangement uses TRBV9 and TRBJ2-4; possibly TRBD1 for D (6 bases). This CDR3 is 17 amino acids long. V lost 3 bases to trimming and J lost 1 base, with 17 bases between them. Germline CDR1 is SGDLS and CDR2 is YYNGEE. CDR3 residues: CASSAYRDGSAKNIQYF. The DNA of the CDR3 is TGTGCCAGCAGCGCCTACAGGGATGGTTCGGCCAAAAACATTCAGTACTTC.

The chain is built from TRBV5-4 and TRBJ2-7; 10 bases align to TRBD2. CDR1 is SGHNT and CDR2 is YYREEE in the germline V gene (reference sequence). CDR3 size: 14 residues. The V segment lost 5 bases and the J segment 4 bases; nucleotides outside the gene matches: 6. This CDR3 reads CASRPGTSDYEQYF. CDR3 sequence (DNA): TGTGCCAGCAGACCCGGGACTAGCGATTACGAGCAGTACTTC.

This clonotype was detected only a few times. The J gene is TRBJ2-3, the V gene TRBV10-3; D might be TRBD2 (6 bases). Trimming left V 8 bases short and J 4 bases short, with 13 bases between. Germline V gene lookup returns CDR1 ENHRY and CDR2 SYGVKD. This CDR3 is 13 amino acids long. The CDR3 region is CAIDSGESDTQYF. The CDR3 DNA follows: TGTGCCATCGACTCGGGAGAATCAGATACGCAGTATTTT.

The J gene is TRBJ1-5, the V gene TRBV3-1, with D possibly matching TRBD1 (6 bases). V lost 4 bases and J 5 bases, leaving 12 bases between the germline ends. CDR3 length equals 14 residues. The germline V gene encodes CDR1 LGHDT and CDR2 YNNKEL (reference sequence). The DNA for the CDR3 is TGTGCCAGCAGCCCCCGGGGGGCCCATCAGCCCCAGCATTTT. It codes for CASSPRGAHQPQHF.

This chain's CDR3 is CASSDRGNTGELFF. In DNA, the CDR3 is TGCGCCAGCAGTGACAGGGGGAACACCGGGGAGCTGTTTTTT. This sequence joins TRBV10-2 and TRBJ2-2, with TRBD1 as a possible D gene (6 bases). Germline loops: CDR1 WSHSY, CDR2 SAAADI. Trimming pared 3 bases from V and 1 base from J, leaving 6 bases between. This CDR3 has 14 residues.

Regarding this clonotype: This CDR3 fails to terminate in the conserved phenylalanine or tryptophan, so it likely reflects a read error. V gene TRBV5-6 combines with J gene TRBJ2-5; D gene unclear. Germline values: CDR1 SGHDT, CDR2 YYEEEE. V was trimmed by 4 bases and J by 11 bases, leaving 18 bases between them. CDR3 length equals 13 residues. The CDR3 is CASSIPPIHEQYL. CDR3 coding DNA: TGTGCCAGCAGCATCCCCCCGATACATGAGCAGTACTTA.

CDR3 region: CASSGSEGDGYTF. The CDR3 DNA reads TGTGCCAGCAGTGGGTCGGAGGGGGATGGCTACACCTTC. The V call is TRBV6-4, the J call TRBJ1-2; a weak D match, TRBD1 (6 bases). With 4 bases removed from V and 6 bases from J, the gap between germline ends came to 12 bases. CDR3 size: 13 residues. CDR1 is MRHNA, CDR2 SNTAGT, per germline.

This clonotype was observed at least ten times. V gene TRBV11-2 combines with J gene TRBJ2-5; tentatively, D is TRBD1 (6 bases). The germline V gene has CDR1 SGHAT and CDR2 FQNNGV. CDR3 length: 13 residues. V lost 5 bases and J lost 4, with 11 bases in between. In DNA form, the CDR3 reads TGTGCCAGCAGCGGCGGACAGCTAGAGACCCAGTACTTC. Its translation: CASSGGQLETQYF. The full variable domain, its missing parts supplied by reference TRBV11-2 and TRBJ2-5, is EAGVAQSPRYKIIEKRQSVAFWCNPISGHATLYWYQQILGQGPKLLIQFQNNGVVDDSQLPKDRFSAERLKGVDSTLKIQPAKLEDSAVYLCASSGGQLETQYFGPGTRLLVL.

The chain couples TRBV21-1 to TRBJ1-4; the D call in the table, TRBD1, was not verified against the DNA. TRBV21-1 is reported as a pseudogene. The CDR3 is 23 amino acids. The CDR3 loop is CASSIPPSTGKLMQDATNEKLFF. In DNA, the CDR3 is TGTGCCAGCAGCATCCCACCATCTACAGGGAAATTGATGCAAGATGCAACTAATGAAAAACTGTTTTTT.

To note about this clonotype: This may be a read error: a much more frequent sequence differs by one nucleotide. V usage is TRBV4-2 and J usage is TRBJ2-1, with D maybe TRBD2 (6 bases). Looked up from germline, CDR1 is LGHNA and CDR2 is YNFKEQ. The CDR3 is made up of 13 amino acids. Trimming pared 0 bases from V and 15 bases from J, leaving 15 bases between. In DNA, the CDR3 is TGTGCCAGCAGCCAAGATCCCCGGGGGTTCCTGTTCTTC. As protein: CASSQDPRGFLFF.

The chain is built from TRBV19 and TRBJ2-1; D is ambiguous. V dropped 2 bases and J dropped 8 bases, with 4 bases sitting between them. This CDR3 spans 11 amino acids. Per the germline V gene, CDR1 is LNHDA and CDR2 is SQIVND (reference sequence). Here the CDR3 DNA reads TGTGCCAGTAGTATAATGGATGAGCAGTTCTTC. Its protein is CASSIMDEQFF.

CDR3 nucleotides: TGCGCCAGCAGCACCCTAGCGGGGGTTCTCATCAATACGCAGTATTTT. Residues: CASSTLAGVLINTQYF. This rearrangement joins TRBV5-1 to TRBJ2-3; 10 nucleotides line up with TRBD2. The CDR3 covers 16 residues. Germline V gene lookup returns CDR1 SGHRS and CDR2 YFSETQ. V dropped 4 bases and J dropped 7; count of bases not matched to a gene: 12.

The chain joins TRBV11-2 to TRBJ2-7; no clear D gene. V was shortened by 8 bases and J by 3 bases, with 17 bases between the two germline ends. Germline V gene lookup returns CDR1 SGHAT and CDR2 FQNNGV. CDR3 size: 14 residues. The CDR3 DNA reads as TGTGCCAGCTCCCGCGGCCGAGTCAACTACGAGCAGTACTTC. Translation: CASSRGRVNYEQYF. The complete variable domain, with remaining parts taken from reference TRBV11-2 and TRBJ2-7, reads EAGVAQSPRYKIIEKRQSVAFWCNPISGHATLYWYQQILGQGPKLLIQFQNNGVVDDSQLPKDRFSAERLKGVDSTLKIQPAKLEDSAVYLCASSRGRVNYEQYFGPGTRLTVT.

V and J are TRBV20-1 and TRBJ2-1, with 10 bases identical to TRBD2. The germline gives CDR1 DFQATT, CDR2 SNEGSKA (reference sequence). The CDR3 length is 13 residues. V lost 6 bases to trimming and J lost 12 bases; unmatched junction nucleotides: 11. Written as DNA, the CDR3 is TGCAGTGCCGCCCGTACTAGCGGGGAAGGGCAGTTCTTC. It translates to CSAARTSGEGQFF.

The genes are TRBV6-5 and TRBJ1-2; TRBD1 matches 7 bases. V was pared by 5 bases and J by 7 bases, with 13 bases of the junction left unmatched. Germline CDR1 reads MNHEY; CDR2 reads SVGAGI. The CDR3 sequence is 15 residues long. The CDR3 reads CASSPEGAGGIGYTF. CDR3 sequence (DNA): TGTGCCAGCAGTCCAGAGGGGGCCGGGGGGATTGGCTACACCTTC.

This clonotype was picked up a small number of times. This chain uses TRBV4-2 with TRBJ1-1; D gene uncertain. Per the germline V gene, CDR1 is LGHNA and CDR2 is YNFKEQ. Trimming left V 1 base short and J 6 bases short, with 9 bases between. The CDR3 is made up of 13 amino acids. The CDR3 loop reads CASSQGESPEAFF. CDR3 in DNA: TGTGCCAGCAGCCAAGGGGAGAGTCCTGAAGCTTTCTTT.